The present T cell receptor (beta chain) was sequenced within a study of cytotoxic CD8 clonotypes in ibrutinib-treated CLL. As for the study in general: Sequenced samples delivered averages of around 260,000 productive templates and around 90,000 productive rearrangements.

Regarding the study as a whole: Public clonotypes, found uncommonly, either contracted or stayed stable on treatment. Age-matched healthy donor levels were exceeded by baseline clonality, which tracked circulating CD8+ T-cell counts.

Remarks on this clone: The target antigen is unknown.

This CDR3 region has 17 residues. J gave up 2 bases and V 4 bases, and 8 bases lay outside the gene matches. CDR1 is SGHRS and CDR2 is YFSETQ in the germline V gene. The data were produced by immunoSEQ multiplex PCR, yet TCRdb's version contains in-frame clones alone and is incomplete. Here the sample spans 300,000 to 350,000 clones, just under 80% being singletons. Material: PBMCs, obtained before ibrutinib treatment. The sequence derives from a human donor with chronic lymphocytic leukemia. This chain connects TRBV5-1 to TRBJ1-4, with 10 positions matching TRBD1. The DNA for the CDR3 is TGCGCCAGCAGCGCAAACAGGGGACAGGGGACTAATGAAAAACTGTTTTTT. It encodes CASSANRGQGTNEKLFF.